This T cell receptor beta chain derives from a study of cytomegalovirus exposure and HLA in healthy donors. About this clone: What it binds is unknown.

Study-level points and caveats: In a later analysis, TCR beta V- and J-gene trimming was associated with a missense DCLRE1C variant. Specific recognition of CMV antigens was confirmed in vitro for a few chains (all CMV-associated).

With 60 Vbeta and 13 Jbeta primers, the PCR was carried out. Sequencing used immunoSEQ multiplex PCR; TCRdb keeps in-frame clones, though not all of them. The repertoire includes around 89,000 clones, roughly 80% of them detected once, and around 2.9% sits in the top ten. Trimming at V came to 4 bases and at J to 8 bases, leaving 7 bases not matched to a gene. This CDR3 is 13 amino acids long. The TCR originated in a man aged 35-49 years in good health and CMV-seronegative. Sequencing was performed on PBMCs. This chain uses TRBV23-1 with TRBJ1-2; TRBD1 matches 7 bases. TRBV23-1 is an ORF; its function is uncertain. The CDR3 region has the DNA TGCGCCAGCAGTCGCGAGGGGGCAAGAGGCTACACCTTC. Translated: CASSREGARGYTF.